The rows below give T cell receptor beta chains drawn from one sample of a study of long-term antiretroviral therapy in people with HIV. The protocol was immunoSEQ multiplex PCR, while the TCRdb copy is restricted to in-frame clones and leaves out a portion. The sample consists of tens of thousands of clones, more than 90% of them appearing once. This specimen was unsorted PBMCs, taken roughly 6.2 years after starting antiretroviral therapy. The origin of the receptors is a young man with HIV. The CDR3 runs from the conserved cysteine through the conserved F or W. A D gene is named only where the DNA matches it firmly. The size field is filled for only some rows; it gives once, few, many or a size class.

TRBJ2-7	TRBD2	TRBV5-1	.	TGCGCCAGCAGCCCCGGGGGGGATTCCGACGAGCAGTACTTC	CASSPGGDSDEQYF
TRBJ2-2	TRBD2	TRBV11-1	.	TGTGCCAGCAGCCTCCGAGGACTAGCCGGGACCGGGGAGCTGTTTTTT	CASSLRGLAGTGELFF
TRBJ1-1	.	TRBV6-5	.	TGTGCCACCTACAGGACAACGAACACTGAAGCTTTCTTT	CATYRTTNTEAFF
TRBJ2-1	.	TRBV14	.	TGTGCCAGCAGCCAACCCCATCGGGACGCCGGGGACAATGAGCAGTTCTTC	CASSQPHRDAGDNEQFF
TRBJ2-3	TRBD2	TRBV5-4	.	TGTGCCAGCAGCGCACGGACTAGCGGGCGCACAGATACGCAGTATTTT	CASSARTSGRTDTQYF
TRBJ1-5	.	TRBV4-1	.	TGCGCCAGCAGCCGAGAAAGGTATAGCAATCAGCCCCAGCATTTT	CASSRERYSNQPQHF
TRBJ1-1	TRBD1	TRBV5-1	.	TGCGCCAGCAGCCACAGGGGGCACCCGAACACTGAAGCTTTCTTT	CASSHRGHPNTEAFF
TRBJ1-5	.	TRBV7-3	.	TGTGCCAGCAGGCCCTGGGCGGGCAATCAGCCCCAGCATTTT	CASRPWAGNQPQHF
TRBJ2-4	TRBD1	TRBV14	.	TGTGCCAGCAGCCGGACAGGGATAGGCATTCAGTACTTC	CASSRTGIGIQYF
TRBJ2-2	TRBD1	TRBV18	.	TGTGCCAGCTCACCGGGACAGGATCCCACCGGGGAGCTGTTTTTT	CASSPGQDPTGELFF
TRBJ1-5	.	TRBV6-5	.	TGTGCCAGCAGTTACGGTTGGGGAAGCAATCAGCCCCAGCATTTT	CASSYGWGSNQPQHF
TRBJ1-6	TRBD1	TRBV6-5	.	TGTGCCAGCAGTCCAGGGGGCAAGGTTTCACCCCTCCACTTT	CASSPGGKVSPLHF
TRBJ2-4	.	TRBV2	.	TGTGCCAGCAGTGAAGACAGGAACATTCAGTACTTC	CASSEDRNIQYF
TRBJ2-1	TRBD1	TRBV5-6	once	TGTGCCAGCAGCAGCTACAGGGGGACAAGCTCCTACAATGAGCAGTTCTTC	CASSSYRGTSSYNEQFF
TRBJ1-6	TRBD1	TRBV7-2	.	TGTGCCAGCAGCTTAGCAGAACAGGGGGGACCCCTCCACTTT	CASSLAEQGGPLHF
TRBJ2-1	TRBD2	TRBV4-2	.	TGTGCCAGCAGCCAGAGACGGGAGGGCCTCTACAATGAGCAGTTCTTC	CASSQRREGLYNEQFF
TRBJ2-6	.	TRBV29-1	.	TGCAGCGTTTGGACTTCTGGGGCCAACGTCCTGACTTTC	CSVWTSGANVLTF
TRBJ2-1	TRBD2	TRBV2	.	TGTGCCAGCAGGGAGCGGGGCCGCTACAATGAGCAGTTCTTC	CASRERGRYNEQFF
TRBJ1-2	.	TRBV5-6	.	TGTGCCAGCAGCCTTATTCCTAACTATGGCTACACCTTC	CASSLIPNYGYTF
TRBJ2-3	.	TRBV6-1	.	TGTGCCAGCAGACCAACTGGAGATACGCAGTATTTT	CASRPTGDTQYF
TRBJ2-7	.	TRBV10-2	.	TGCGCCAGCAGTGAGTTCCCGACCGGGAGAAGGTCCTACGAGCAGTACTTC	CASSEFPTGRRSYEQYF
TRBJ2-2	TRBD2	TRBV4-3	.	TGCGCCAGCAGCCACGCTGGACTAGCGGGGGGGAACACCGGGGAGCTGTTTTTT	CASSHAGLAGGNTGELFF
TRBJ1-2	TRBD1	TRBV7-9	few	TGTGCCAGCCTTAGGACAGGGGGCTATGGCTACACCTTC	CASLRTGGYGYTF
TRBJ1-3	.	TRBV6-1	.	TGTGCCAGCAGTGAAGGAGGGAATGGAAACACCATATATTTT	CASSEGGNGNTIYF
TRBJ1-1	.	TRBV7-9	once	TGTGCCAGCAGCTTACAGGACGGGAACACTGAAGCTTTCTTT	CASSLQDGNTEAFF
TRBJ1-6	.	TRBV2	.	TGTGCCAGCAGCCCGCAGGGCCCCTATAATTCACCCCTCCACTTT	CASSPQGPYNSPLHF
TRBJ2-2	.	TRBV13	.	TGTGCCAGCAGCTTAGGACCGAACACCGGGGAGCTGTTTTTT	CASSLGPNTGELFF